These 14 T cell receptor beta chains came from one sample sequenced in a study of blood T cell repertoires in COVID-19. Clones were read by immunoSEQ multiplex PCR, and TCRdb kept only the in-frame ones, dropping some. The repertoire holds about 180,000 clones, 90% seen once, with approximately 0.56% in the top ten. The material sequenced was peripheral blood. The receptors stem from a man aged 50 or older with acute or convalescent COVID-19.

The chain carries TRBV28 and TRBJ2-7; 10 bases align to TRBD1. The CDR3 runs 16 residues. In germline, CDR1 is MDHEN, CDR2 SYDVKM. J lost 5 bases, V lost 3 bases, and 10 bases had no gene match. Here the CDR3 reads CASSFSLWDRGDEQYV. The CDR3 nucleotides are TGTGCCAGCAGTTTTTCCCTCTGGGACAGGGGAGACGAGCAGTACGTC.

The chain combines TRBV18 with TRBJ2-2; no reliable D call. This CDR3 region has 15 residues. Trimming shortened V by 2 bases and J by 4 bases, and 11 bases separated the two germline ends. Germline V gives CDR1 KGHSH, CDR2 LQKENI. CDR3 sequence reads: CASSPAVFRTGELFF. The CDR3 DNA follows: TGTGCCAGCTCACCAGCAGTGTTCCGCACCGGGGAGCTGTTTTTT.

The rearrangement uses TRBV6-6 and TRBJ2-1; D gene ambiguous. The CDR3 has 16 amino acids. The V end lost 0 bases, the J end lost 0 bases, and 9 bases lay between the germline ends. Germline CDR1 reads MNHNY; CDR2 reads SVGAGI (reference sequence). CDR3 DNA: TGTGCCAGCAGTTACTCGGCAGGTAGCTCCTACAATGAGCAGTTCTTC. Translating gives CASSYSAGSSYNEQFF.

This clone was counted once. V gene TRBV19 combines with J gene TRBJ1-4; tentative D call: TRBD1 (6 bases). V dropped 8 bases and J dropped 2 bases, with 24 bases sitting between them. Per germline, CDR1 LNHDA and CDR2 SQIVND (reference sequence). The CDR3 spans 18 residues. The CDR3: CASAGRRSGTPTNEKLFF. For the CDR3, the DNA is TGTGCCAGTGCAGGACGGAGATCCGGGACACCGACTAATGAAAAACTGTTTTTT. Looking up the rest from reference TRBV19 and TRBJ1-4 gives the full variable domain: DGGITQSPKYLFRKEGQNVTLSCEQNLNHDAMYWYRQDPGQGLRLIYYSQIVNDFQKGDIAEGYSVSREKKESFPLTVTSAQKNPTAFYLCASAGRRSGTPTNEKLFFGSGTQLSVL.

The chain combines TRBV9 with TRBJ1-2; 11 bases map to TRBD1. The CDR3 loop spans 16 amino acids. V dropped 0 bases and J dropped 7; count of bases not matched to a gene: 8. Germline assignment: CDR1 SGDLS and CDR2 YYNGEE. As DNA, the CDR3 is TGTGCCAGCAGCGTAGGGACAGGGGGCGGGGTGCGTGGCTACACCTTC. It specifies CASSVGTGGGVRGYTF.

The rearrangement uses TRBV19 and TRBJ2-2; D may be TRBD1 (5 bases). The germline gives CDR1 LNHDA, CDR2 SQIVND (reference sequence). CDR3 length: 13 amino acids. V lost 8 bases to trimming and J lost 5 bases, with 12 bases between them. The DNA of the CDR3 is TGTGCCAGTTTGACAGAATCAACCGGGGAGCTGTTTTTT. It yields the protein CASLTESTGELFF. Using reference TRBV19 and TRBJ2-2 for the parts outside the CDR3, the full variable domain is DGGITQSPKYLFRKEGQNVTLSCEQNLNHDAMYWYRQDPGQGLRLIYYSQIVNDFQKGDIAEGYSVSREKKESFPLTVTSAQKNPTAFYLCASLTESTGELFFGEGSRLTVL.

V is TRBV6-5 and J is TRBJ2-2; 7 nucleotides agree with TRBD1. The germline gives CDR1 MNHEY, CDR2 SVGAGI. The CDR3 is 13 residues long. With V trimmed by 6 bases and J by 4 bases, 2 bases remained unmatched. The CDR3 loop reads CASSGTVTGELFF. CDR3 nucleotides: TGTGCCAGCAGCGGGACAGTCACCGGGGAGCTGTTTTTT.

The DNA for the CDR3 is TGTGCCAGCAGCTTAGAAGTCAGAGAGACCCAGTACTTC. Protein sequence: CASSLEVRETQYF. V is TRBV7-9 and J is TRBJ2-5, with D uncertain. Germline loops: CDR1 SEHNR, CDR2 FQNEAQ (reference sequence). This CDR3 has 13 amino acids. V gave up 1 base and J gave up 4 bases, with 7 bases separating them.

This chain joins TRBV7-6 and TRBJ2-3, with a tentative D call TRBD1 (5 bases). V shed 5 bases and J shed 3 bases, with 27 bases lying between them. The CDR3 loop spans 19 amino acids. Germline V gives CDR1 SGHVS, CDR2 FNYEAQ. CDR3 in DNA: TGTGCCAGCAGCCGGACCTTAGCACAGGACAATAAGTTAACAGATACGCAGTATTTT. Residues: CASSRTLAQDNKLTDTQYF. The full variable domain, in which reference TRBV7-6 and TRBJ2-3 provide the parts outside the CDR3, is GAGVSQSPRYKVTKRGQDVALRCDPISGHVSLYWYRQALGQGPEFLTYFNYEAQQDKSGLPNDRFSAERPEGSISTLTIQRTEQRDSAMYRCASSRTLAQDNKLTDTQYFGPGTRLTVL.

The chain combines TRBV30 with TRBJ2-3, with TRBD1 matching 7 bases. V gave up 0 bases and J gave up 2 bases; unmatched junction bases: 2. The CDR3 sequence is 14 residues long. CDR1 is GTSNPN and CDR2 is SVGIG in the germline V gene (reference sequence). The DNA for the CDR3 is TGTGCCTGGAGTGTAGGGGGCCCCACAGATACGCAGTATTTT. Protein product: CAWSVGGPTDTQYF.

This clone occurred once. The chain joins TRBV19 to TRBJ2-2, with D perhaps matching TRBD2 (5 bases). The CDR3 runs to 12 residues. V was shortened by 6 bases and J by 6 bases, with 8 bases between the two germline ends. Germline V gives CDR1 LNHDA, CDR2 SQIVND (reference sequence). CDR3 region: CASSPGSGELFF. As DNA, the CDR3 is TGTGCCAGTAGCCCGGGGTCCGGGGAGCTGTTTTTT.

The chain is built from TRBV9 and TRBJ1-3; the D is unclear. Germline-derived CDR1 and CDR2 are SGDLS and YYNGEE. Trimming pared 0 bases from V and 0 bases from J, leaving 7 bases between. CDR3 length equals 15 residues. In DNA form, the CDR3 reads TGTGCCAGCAGCGTAGGCGGCCACTCTGGAAACACCATATATTTT. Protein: CASSVGGHSGNTIYF.

In DNA form, the CDR3 reads TGTGCCAGCAGCAATTACGTCGGGTCACCCCTCCACTTT. It specifies CASSNYVGSPLHF. The chain joins TRBV6-5 to TRBJ1-6; D ambiguous. The ends were cut back, 6 bases at V and 10 bases at J, with 13 bases in the middle. CDR3 size: 13 residues. Germline CDR1 and CDR2: MNHEY and SVGAGI.

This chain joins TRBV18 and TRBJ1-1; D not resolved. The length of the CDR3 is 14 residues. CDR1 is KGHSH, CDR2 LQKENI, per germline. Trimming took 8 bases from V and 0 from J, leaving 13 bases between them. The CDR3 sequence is CASLPQRMNTEAFF. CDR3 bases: TGTGCCAGCCTACCGCAGCGGATGAACACTGAAGCTTTCTTT. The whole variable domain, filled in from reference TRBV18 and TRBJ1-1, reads NAGVMQNPRHLVRRRGQEARLRCSPMKGHSHVYWYRQLPEEGLKFMVYLQKENIIDESGMPKERFSAEFPKEGPSILRIQQVVRGDSAAYFCASLPQRMNTEAFFGQGTRLTVV.